This TCR beta chain was identified in a study of shared clonotypes between healthy human individuals (dated by TCRdb to the early 2020s). A note on the overall study: The cohort comprised two women and three men aged 18 to 49 years. The study deeply sequenced blood TCR repertoires of about five healthy adults to estimate repertoire size and the extent of clonotype sharing between individuals. Different laboratories and diverse techniques were used to prepare libraries and sequence TCR repertoires, to increase sequencing depth and limit assay-specific biases. Between about 0.85 and 9.5 billion PBMCs per donor were obtained by leukapheresis.

Donors were healthy HIV-negative adults with no recently reported acute infections or vaccinations. Every donor was a Caucasian adult living in Nashville, Tennessee, USA. In the unsorted samples, approximately 85 million PBMCs were counted, and genomic DNA was extracted using the QIAamp DNA Blood Mini kit. Blood was obtained by leukapheresis, after which PBMCs were separated by Ficoll-Histopaque density gradient centrifugation and cryopreserved in liquid nitrogen vapor phase. Results the study describes overall, beyond this receptor: Only blood was sampled, and tissue TCR repertoires likely differ from those in blood. Because the study included a small number of donors, the genetic and exposure-history diversity represented was limited. Based on pairwise subsampling, the degree of clonotype sharing among donors was expected to be affected by sequencing depth.

The table lists this clone with a few counts. Its antigen target is currently unknown. Base-call qualities are not available, and no considerably larger clone is one nucleotide away. Using the deep immunoSEQ assay, TCR CDR3 regions were amplified from genomic DNA by multiplex PCR. Extracted genomic DNA from each cell subset was spread evenly across all wells of several immunoSEQ 96-well plates, with each plate serving as a replicate. Each replicate PCR for unsorted PBMC received about 310 ng genomic DNA, equal to around 30,000 T cell genomes. Genomic DNA from unsorted PBMC was sequenced over ten immunoSEQ deep assay plates. The purified libraries were quantified using a Qubit 3.0 fluorometer, sized with a Bioanalyzer 2100, and then quantified again using the KAPA Library Quantification kit. Every immunoSEQ 96-well plate was sequenced on a separate single-read 150-cycle Illumina NextSeq 550 flow cell. The study's own analysis went as follows. Because the immunoSEQ output included only junctional sequences and no quality scores, the filtering could not be the same as the filtering used for full-length reads. To assign V/J genes and CDR3, sequences were annotated using PyIR, a Python wrapper for IgBLAST v1.9, with IMGT germline references. Reads were removed for weak V/J assignments (E-value above 1e-6), missing CDR3, stop codons, out-of-frame junctions, or ambiguous translated residues. V3J clonotypes were defined as sequences sharing the same inferred V gene, J gene, and CDR3 amino acid sequence. Percentage overlap between repertoires was computed as shared unique clonotypes divided by the size of the smaller repertoire. Three approaches were used to assess repertoire richness: RTK rarefaction, the Chao1 estimator, and Recon v2.1 estimates of unobserved clonotypes. The source is immuneACCESS, and TCRdb retained only in-frame sequences with V and J called. Part of the clones is not carried over; for the studies checked, unresolved V genes explain less than half of this, and the remainder is unexplained. That table furnishes V, J and clone size, whereas the DNA furnished D and trimming. Recorded for this sample are fewer than 700,000 clones; around three quarters of them occurred a single time. Clones ranked in the top ten supply 12% of the sample.

V is reduced by 6 bases and J by 3 bases, leaving a spacing of 15 bases between them. Including cysteine and phenylalanine, the CDR3 has 15 amino acids. The entry retains the CDR3 DNA only, 45 bases that are in frame from base 1. Reading the germline V gene (reference sequence) gives CDR1 WNHNN and CDR2 SYGVQD. The sequence came from a woman aged 40 to 49 in good health. Some clones in this sample may be carry-over from other donors' samples. The sample comprised PBMCs. The V and J segments used are TRBV10-1 and TRBJ1-5; TRBD1 is perhaps the D gene, given 5 matching bases. The DNA is TGCGCCAGCAGGATTGTCCGGGGCGTCAATCAGCCCCAGCATTTT. Its protein product is CASRIVRGVNQPQHF.